The rows below give T cell receptor beta chains drawn from one sample of a study of blood T cell repertoires in COVID-19. The protocol was immunoSEQ multiplex PCR, while the TCRdb copy is restricted to in-frame clones and leaves out a portion. The top ten clones hold roughly 12% of a sample with around 100,000 clones, around four fifths of them seen once. Sample: peripheral blood. These receptors were obtained from a man aged 45-65 years with active or convalescent COVID-19. Each CDR3 is given with its conserved first and last residue. A D gene is named only where the DNA matches it firmly. Clone sizes are given selectively: once, few, many, or a class where the clone is expanded.

.,TRBJ2-2,TRBV2,.,TGTGCCAGCAGTGGGACAGCAAACACCGGGGAGCTGTTTTTT,CASSGTANTGELFF
.,TRBJ2-7,TRBV11-3,.,TGTGCCAGCAGCCGTCCCGGGGGCTCCTACGAGCAGTACTTC,CASSRPGGSYEQYF
TRBD1,TRBJ1-4,TRBV7-9,once,TGTGCCAGCCAGGGACAGGGAATATTTCAGGTGTTTTTT,CASQGQGIFQVFF
.,TRBJ2-3,TRBV2,few,TGTGCCAGCAGCCCCAGGACTAGCACAGATACGCAGTATTTT,CASSPRTSTDTQYF
TRBD2,TRBJ2-7,TRBV4-1,.,TGCGCCAGCAGCCAAGGCGCCCTAGCGGGCGAAGGGGAAGAGCAGTACTTC,CASSQGALAGEGEEQYF
TRBD2,TRBJ2-4,TRBV18,.,TGTGCCAGCTCACCTGTTTTTAGCGGGATGAACAAAAACATTCAGTACTTC,CASSPVFSGMNKNIQYF
TRBD2,TRBJ2-7,TRBV28,.,TGTGCCAGCAGTTCCCTAGCGGGAGCGGAATCCTACGAGCAGTACTTC,CASSSLAGAESYEQYF
TRBD2,TRBJ2-7,TRBV30,.,TGTGCCTGGAGTGGACTAGCGGGGGCGGATGAGCAGTACTTC,CAWSGLAGADEQYF
TRBD2,TRBJ2-7,TRBV4-2,.,TGTGCCAGCAGCCAAGAACAGCGGGGGGAGTACGAGCAGTACTTC,CASSQEQRGEYEQYF
.,TRBJ1-3,TRBV5-4,few,TGTGCCAGCAGCTTGTGGACAACTGGAAACACCATATATTTT,CASSLWTTGNTIYF
TRBD1,TRBJ1-5,TRBV2,.,TGTGCCAGCAGTAGACAGGGGGATAGCAATCAGCCCCAGCATTTT,CASSRQGDSNQPQHF
.,TRBJ2-7,TRBV4-1,.,TGCGCCAGCAGCCAAGCAGACTCAACGGGCTACGAGCAGTACTTC,CASSQADSTGYEQYF
TRBD1,TRBJ2-1,TRBV11-3,.,TGTGCCAGCAGCTTAATGGGTGAGGGGGCGCCTTACAATGAGCAGTTCTTC,CASSLMGEGAPYNEQFF
TRBD1,TRBJ2-7,TRBV7-9,.,TGTGCCAGCAGCTTAGTTGGGGACAGGCTCAACGAGCAGTACTTC,CASSLVGDRLNEQYF
.,TRBJ2-5,TRBV28,once,TGTGCCAGCAGTCAGGAACAAGAGACCCAGTACTTC,CASSQEQETQYF
TRBD1,TRBJ1-5,TRBV5-1,few,TGCGCCAGCAGCGCCGGGACAGGGGGCAATCAGCCCCAGCATTTT,CASSAGTGGNQPQHF
.,TRBJ2-5,TRBV30,.,TGTGCCTGGAGTGGGTTTGTGGGAGGAGAGACCCAGTACTTC,CAWSGFVGGETQYF
.,TRBJ2-3,TRBV6-4,.,TGTGCCAGCAGTGACGGCGAGGGGGGGCCTGGTACGCAGTATTTT,CASSDGEGGPGTQYF
TRBD1,TRBJ2-2,TRBV11-2,.,TGTGCCAGCAGCTTCGGACAGGGCGCCACCGGGGAGCTGTTTTTT,CASSFGQGATGELFF
.,TRBJ2-3,TRBV21-1,.,TGTGCCAGCAGCAAAGAAGCGGGAGGGCCAGGAGATACGCAGTATTTT,CASSKEAGGPGDTQYF
TRBD2,TRBJ2-1,TRBV5-1,.,TGCGCCAGCACACAGACTAGCGGGATTAATGAGCAGTTCTTC,CASTQTSGINEQFF
.,TRBJ2-1,TRBV19,.,TGTGCCAGTAGTATGATGGCCCGGGGAAGCAACAATGAGCAGTTCTTC,CASSMMARGSNNEQFF
TRBD2,TRBJ2-1,TRBV24-1,.,TGTGCCACCAATACACCACTAGCGCCTGAGCAGTTCTTC,CATNTPLAPEQFF
TRBD2,TRBJ2-1,TRBV7-2,.,TGTGCCAGCAGCTTAGGAGCGGGAGGGCAAAATGAGCAGTTCTTC,CASSLGAGGQNEQFF
TRBD2,TRBJ2-1,TRBV20-1,.,TGCAGTGCTAGTGGCGGCGGGAGTAGGAATGAGCAGTTCTTC,CSASGGGSRNEQFF
.,TRBJ2-5,TRBV11-2,.,TGTGCCAGCAGCTTAGCGGTAACGGCCGGGCAAGAGACCCAGTACTTC,CASSLAVTAGQETQYF